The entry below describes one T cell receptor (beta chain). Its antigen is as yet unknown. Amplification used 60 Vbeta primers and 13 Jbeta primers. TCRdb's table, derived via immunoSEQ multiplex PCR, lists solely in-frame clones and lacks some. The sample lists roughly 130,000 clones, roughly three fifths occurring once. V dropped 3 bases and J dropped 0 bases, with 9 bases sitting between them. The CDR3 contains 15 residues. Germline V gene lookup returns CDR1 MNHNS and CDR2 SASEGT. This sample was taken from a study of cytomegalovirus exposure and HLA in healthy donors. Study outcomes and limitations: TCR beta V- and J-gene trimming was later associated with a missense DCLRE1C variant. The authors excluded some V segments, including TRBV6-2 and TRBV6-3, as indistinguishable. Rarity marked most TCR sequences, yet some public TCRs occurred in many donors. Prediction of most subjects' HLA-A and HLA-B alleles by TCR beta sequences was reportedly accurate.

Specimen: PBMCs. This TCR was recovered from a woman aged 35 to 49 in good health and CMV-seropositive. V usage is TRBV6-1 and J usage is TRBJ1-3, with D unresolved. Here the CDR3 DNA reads TGTGCCAGCAGTGATTACTCTTTCTCTGGAAACACCATATATTTT. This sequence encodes CASSDYSFSGNTIYF.